The present entry profiles one T cell receptor (beta chain) with its context. This CDR3 spans 15 amino acids. CDR1 and CDR2 from the germline V gene are MNHEY and SMNVEV (reference sequence). V gave up 5 bases and J gave up 2 bases, with 16 bases separating them. The sample comes from a study of shared clonotypes between healthy human individuals. About the research overall: Donors were two women and a few men aged 18 to 49.

Profiling relied on immunoSEQ multiplex PCR, and the TCRdb table lists in-frame clones only, not all of them. Of 2.3 million or so clones listed, about 92% are singletons. All participating donors were Caucasian adults from Nashville, Tennessee. The J gene is TRBJ2-7, the V gene TRBV27, with D unresolved. The material sequenced was naive CD4+ T cells from PBMCs. Sample subset: CD45RA+ positively selected. The origin of this receptor is a man between 18 and 29 years old in good health. Some clones in this sample may be carry-over from other donors' samples. CDR3 residues: CASSHLVRAPYEQYF. The CDR3 DNA reads TGTGCCAGCAGTCACCTGGTGAGAGCCCCCTACGAGCAGTACTTC.